Below are 11 T cell receptor beta chains sequenced from a single sample in a study of blood T cell repertoires in COVID-19. Measured with immunoSEQ multiplex PCR; TCRdb has only the in-frame clones, and not every one. Of 60,000 to 70,000 clones in the sample, roughly four fifths were seen once. The sample taken for sequencing was peripheral blood. The receptors stem from a woman aged 55-69 years with acute or convalescent COVID-19.

The J gene is TRBJ1-4, the V gene TRBV19, with D hard to call. The CDR3 length is 18 residues. Germline CDR1 LNHDA, CDR2 SQIVND (reference sequence). Trimming pared 4 bases from V and 11 bases from J, leaving 29 bases between. The chain's CDR3 is CASSTTTHLSGYSGKLFF. CDR3 sequence (DNA): TGTGCCAGTAGTACCACCACCCACCTATCGGGATATTCTGGGAAACTGTTTTTT.

This clone showed up many times. The chain links TRBV3-1 (or the pseudogene TRBV3-2) to TRBJ2-3; 8 bases fit TRBD2. The CDR3 sequence is 15 residues long. The V gene's germline CDR1 is LGHDT and CDR2 YNNKEL (reference sequence). Germline trimming cut 2 bases from V and 5 bases from J; bases unmatched to any gene: 6. The CDR3 DNA reads TGTGCCAGCAGCCAACAGCAGACTAGCGTAGATACGCAGTATTTT. As protein: CASSQQQTSVDTQYF.

The chain's CDR3 is CASSQVPLAGSYRQFF. The CDR3 region has the DNA TGTGCCAGCAGCCAAGTACCACTAGCGGGTTCATATCGGCAGTTCTTC. The chain is built from TRBV3-1 (or the pseudogene TRBV3-2) and TRBJ2-1, with 9 bases fitting TRBD2. Germline V lookup: CDR1 LGHDT, CDR2 YNNKEL (reference sequence). With 1 base clipped from V and 12 bases from J, the junction kept 13 bases outside the gene matches. This CDR3 has 16 amino acids.

This rearrangement joins TRBV18 to TRBJ2-1; 9 nucleotides agree with TRBD2. V shed 6 bases, J shed 5 bases, and the junction held 8 bases outside the gene matches. The CDR3 sequence is 15 residues long. Germline CDR1 is KGHSH and CDR2 is LQKENI. In DNA form, the CDR3 reads TGTGCCAGCTCCCTGTCCGGGACTAGCAACAATGAGCAGTTCTTC. Residues: CASSLSGTSNNEQFF.

This clone showed up just once. V and J are TRBV27 and TRBJ1-1; TRBD1 aligns across 10 bases. Germline V gene sequence: CDR1 MNHEY, CDR2 SMNVEV (reference sequence). The CDR3 has 17 amino acids. V was clipped by 2 bases and J by 4 bases; unmatched bases: 10. CDR3 sequence (DNA): TGTGCCAGCAGTTTAGACCGGGACAGGGGCCGAGGCACTGAAGCTTTCTTT. Residues: CASSLDRDRGRGTEAFF.

The rearrangement links TRBV7-9 to TRBJ1-2; TRBD1 might be the D (5 bases). This CDR3 has 15 amino acids. With 5 bases removed from V and 3 bases from J, the gap between germline ends came to 16 bases. Germline V gene lookup returns CDR1 SEHNR and CDR2 FQNEAQ (reference sequence). CDR3 sequence: CASSGADRGDYGYTF. CDR3 sequence (DNA): TGTGCCAGCAGCGGGGCGGACCGGGGGGACTATGGCTACACCTTC. Full variable domain (remainder filled in from reference TRBV7-9 and TRBJ1-2): DTGVSQNPRHKITKRGQNVTFRCDPISEHNRLYWYRQTLGQGPEFLTYFQNEAQLEKSRLLSDRFSAERPKGSFSTLEIQRTEQGDSAMYLCASSGADRGDYGYTFGSGTRLTVV.

J is TRBJ2-7 and V is TRBV7-2; TRBD2 agrees at 8 bases. This CDR3 is 16 amino acids long. V dropped 5 bases and J dropped 0; count of bases not matched to a gene: 9. The V gene's germline CDR1 is SGHTA and CDR2 FQGNSA. CDR3 in DNA: TGTGCCAGCAGCCCCCTAGGTAGCGGGGTCTCCTACGAGCAGTACTTC. Translating gives CASSPLGSGVSYEQYF.

This clone appeared once. This chain uses TRBV18 with TRBJ2-1; maybe TRBD1 (6 bases). This CDR3 spans 14 amino acids. Trimming left V 5 bases short and J 6 bases short, with 14 bases between. The germline V gene encodes CDR1 KGHSH and CDR2 LQKENI. The CDR3 DNA reads TGTGCCAGCTCAGTAAAACAGGGATCCAATGAGCAGTTCTTC. It codes for CASSVKQGSNEQFF.

This sequence joins TRBV20-1 and TRBJ1-1; 7 bases are a match to TRBD1. Germline V lookup: CDR1 DFQATT, CDR2 SNEGSKA (reference sequence). The ends lost 4 bases at V and 9 bases at J; junction bases unmatched: 5. This CDR3 is built from 11 residues. The CDR3 region is CSAKQGSQAFF. For the CDR3, the DNA is TGCAGTGCTAAACAGGGGTCGCAAGCTTTCTTT.

V and J are TRBV7-2 and TRBJ1-2; D call uncertain. Germline V gene lookup returns CDR1 SGHTA and CDR2 FQGNSA. Between the trimmed V and J ends, which lost 5 bases and 8 bases, there was a span of 12 bases. The CDR3 covers 12 residues. The CDR3 sequence: CASSLRGSGYTF. CDR3 DNA sequence: TGTGCCAGCAGCCTGAGAGGGAGCGGCTACACCTTC.

This chain uses TRBV19 with TRBJ1-6, with 9 bases aligning to TRBD1. The CDR3 spans 16 residues. The V and J ends lost 5 bases and 3 bases, in that order; junction bases with no gene match: 5. Germline V gene lookup returns CDR1 LNHDA and CDR2 SQIVND (reference sequence). CDR3 in amino acids: CASSQKTGGYNSPLHF. The CDR3 DNA follows: TGTGCCAGTAGTCAGAAGACAGGGGGCTATAATTCACCCCTCCACTTT.